A selection of T cell receptor beta chains follows, all from one sample in a study of T cells after yellow fever vaccination. Each CDR3 protein gets one entry after TCRdb re-called the 5' RACE reads with MiXCR. Of 250,000 or so distinct CDR3 sequences detected, roughly 3.5% appear once; the ten largest clones hold about a fifth. The sample was PBMCs, taken 15 days after the yellow fever booster vaccination. Receptors were obtained from a man aged 18 to 29 who received the YFV17D yellow fever vaccine. Each CDR3 is given without its conserved first and last residue.

j_gene,v_gene,CDR3aa
TRBJ2-1,TRBV7-3,ASSLNRGDEQF
TRBJ1-3,TRBV14,ASSQEIGTLLRNTIY
TRBJ2-7,TRBV14,ASSQRPGQGYEQY
TRBJ2-3,TRBV25-1,ASSTSEVTDTQY
TRBJ1-2,TRBV12-3/TRBV12-4,ASSLRQGVDYT
TRBJ2-2,TRBV28,VAGRNTGELF
TRBJ2-1,TRBV6-2/TRBV6-3,ASSYSIGPSRLSSYNEQF
TRBJ2-5,TRBV23-1,ASRTGLPQETQY
TRBJ2-1,TRBV5-4,ASSVGWGENEQF
TRBJ2-3,TRBV12-3/TRBV12-4,ASSLGPGRSTDTQY
TRBJ2-7,TRBV10-3,AISESRTTPYEQY
TRBJ2-2,TRBV4-3,ASSQVRGGYTGELF
TRBJ2-1,TRBV12-3/TRBV12-4,ASSWGGSSYNEQF
TRBJ2-5,TRBV12-3/TRBV12-4,ASSFPGTGAGETQY
TRBJ2-7,TRBV12-3/TRBV12-4,ASSLSSGGTYEQY
TRBJ2-3,TRBV7-3,ASSSGALDTQY
TRBJ1-5,TRBV27,ASSWSGVGNQPQH
TRBJ2-2,TRBV7-2,ASSLVRTGGKNTGELF
TRBJ1-1,TRBV7-8,ASSLFSIRGLWGLNTEAF
TRBJ2-3,TRBV29-1,SVKRVTDTQY
TRBJ2-7,TRBV2,ASRADASGSYEQY
TRBJ2-5,TRBV7-2,ASSSRAEGTQY
TRBJ2-7,TRBV9,ASSVDMARIFEQY
TRBJ1-1,TRBV5-1,ASSPSGLPANTEVF
TRBJ1-1,TRBV7-9,ASMADRGLMNTEAF
TRBJ2-7,TRBV7-9,ASSLGVGAGDEQY